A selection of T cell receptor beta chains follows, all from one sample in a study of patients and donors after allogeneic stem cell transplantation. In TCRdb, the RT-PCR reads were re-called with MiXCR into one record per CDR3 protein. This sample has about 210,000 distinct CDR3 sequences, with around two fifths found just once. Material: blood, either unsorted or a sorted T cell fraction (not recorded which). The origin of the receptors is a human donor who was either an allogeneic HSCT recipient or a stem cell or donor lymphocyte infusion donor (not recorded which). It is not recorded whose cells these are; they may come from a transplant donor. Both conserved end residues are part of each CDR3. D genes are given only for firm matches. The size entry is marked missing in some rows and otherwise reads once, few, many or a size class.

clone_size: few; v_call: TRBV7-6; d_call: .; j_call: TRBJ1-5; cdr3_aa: CASSCHPGRPNQPQHF; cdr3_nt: TGTGCCAGCAGCTGTCATCCGGGACGACCAAATCAGCCCCAGCATTTT
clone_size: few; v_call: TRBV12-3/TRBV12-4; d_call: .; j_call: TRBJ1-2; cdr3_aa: CASSPRGFYGYTF; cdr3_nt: TGTGCCAGCAGTCCCCGAGGCTTCTATGGCTACACCTTC
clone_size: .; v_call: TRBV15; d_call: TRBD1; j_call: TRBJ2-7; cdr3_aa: CATSATGTGAYEQYF; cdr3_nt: TGTGCCACCAGCGCGACCGGGACAGGGGCCTACGAGCAGTACTTC
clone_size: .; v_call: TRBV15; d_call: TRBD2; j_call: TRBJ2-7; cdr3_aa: CATSRDGTSSYEQYF; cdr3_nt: TGTGCCACCAGCAGAGATGGGACTAGCTCCTACGAGCAGTACTTC
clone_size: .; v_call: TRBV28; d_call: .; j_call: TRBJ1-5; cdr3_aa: CATASAQPQHF; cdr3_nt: TGTGCCACCGCTTCGGCTCAGCCCCAGCATTTT
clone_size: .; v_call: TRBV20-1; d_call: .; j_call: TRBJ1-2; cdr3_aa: CSARMDGGYTF; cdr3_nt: TGCAGTGCTAGGATGGACGGAGGCTACACCTTC
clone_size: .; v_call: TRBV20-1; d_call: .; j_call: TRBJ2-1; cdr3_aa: CSARDPQSNNEQFF; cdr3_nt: TGCAGTGCTAGAGATCCCCAGTCGAACAATGAGCAGTTCTTC
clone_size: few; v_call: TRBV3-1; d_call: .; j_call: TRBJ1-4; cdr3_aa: CASSKQWGFNEKLFF; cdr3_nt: TGTGCCAGCAGCAAGCAATGGGGTTTTAATGAAAAACTGTTTTTT
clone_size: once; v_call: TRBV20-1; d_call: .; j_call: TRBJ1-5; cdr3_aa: CSAGYATHQPQHF; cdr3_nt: TGCAGTGCTGGATATGCTACTCATCAGCCCCAGCATTTT
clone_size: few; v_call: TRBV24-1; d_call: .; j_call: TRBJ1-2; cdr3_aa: CATSESLGVSGIYGYTF; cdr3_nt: TGTGCCACCAGTGAATCCCTAGGGGTTTCTGGAATCTATGGCTACACCTTC
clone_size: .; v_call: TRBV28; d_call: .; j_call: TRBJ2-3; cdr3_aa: CASSLEGTMQGTQYF; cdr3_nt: TGTGCCAGCAGTTTAGAGGGGACCATGCAGGGTACGCAGTATTTT
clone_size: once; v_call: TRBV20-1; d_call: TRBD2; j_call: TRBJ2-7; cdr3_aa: CSARDLAGPYEQYF; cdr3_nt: TGCAGTGCTAGAGACCTAGCGGGGCCCTACGAGCAGTACTTC
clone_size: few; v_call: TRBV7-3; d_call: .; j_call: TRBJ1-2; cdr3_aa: CASSLGHESNYGYTF; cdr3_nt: TGTGCCAGCAGCTTGGGACACGAATCAAACTATGGCTACACCTTC
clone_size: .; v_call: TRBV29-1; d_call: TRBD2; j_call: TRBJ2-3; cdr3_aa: CSVEGERGSTDTQYF; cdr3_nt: TGCAGCGTTGAAGGAGAGCGGGGGAGCACAGATACGCAGTATTTT
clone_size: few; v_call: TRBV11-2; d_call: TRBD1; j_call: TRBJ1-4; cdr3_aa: CASSLVGQTNEKLFF; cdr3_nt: TGTGCCAGCAGCTTAGTGGGACAGACTAATGAAAAACTGTTTTTT
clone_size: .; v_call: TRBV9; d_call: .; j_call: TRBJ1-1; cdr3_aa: CASSADMLNTEAFF; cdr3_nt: TGTGCCAGCAGCGCGGACATGCTGAACACTGAAGCTTTCTTT
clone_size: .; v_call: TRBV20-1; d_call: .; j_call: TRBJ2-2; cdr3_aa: CSATSPFTGELFF; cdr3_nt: TGCAGTGCTACCTCGCCGTTTACCGGGGAGCTGTTTTTT
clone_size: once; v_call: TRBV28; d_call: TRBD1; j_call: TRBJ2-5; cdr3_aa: CASSLGGTGRETQYF; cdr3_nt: TGTGCCAGCAGTTTAGGTGGGACAGGGCGAGAGACCCAGTACTTC
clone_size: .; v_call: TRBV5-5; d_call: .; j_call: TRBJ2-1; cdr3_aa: CASSLDGDNEQFF; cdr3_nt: TGTGCCAGCAGCTTGGACGGGGACAATGAGCAGTTCTTC
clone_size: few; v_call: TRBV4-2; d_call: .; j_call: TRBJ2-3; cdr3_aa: CASSQDPLADPQYF; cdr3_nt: TGTGCCAGCAGCCAAGATCCCCTTGCGGACCCGCAGTATTTT
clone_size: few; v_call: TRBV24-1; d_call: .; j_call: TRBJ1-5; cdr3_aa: CATSTGPRGSAQHF; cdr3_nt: TGTGCCACCAGCACGGGCCCTAGGGGGTCAGCCCAGCATTTT
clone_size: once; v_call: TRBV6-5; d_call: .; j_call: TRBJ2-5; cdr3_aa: CASSYQYAQETQYF; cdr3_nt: TGTGCCAGCAGTTACCAATACGCGCAAGAGACCCAGTACTTC
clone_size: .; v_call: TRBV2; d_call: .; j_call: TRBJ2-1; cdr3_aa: CASSEAAPYNEQFF; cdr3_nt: TGTGCCAGCAGTGAGGCGGCCCCCTACAATGAGCAGTTCTTC
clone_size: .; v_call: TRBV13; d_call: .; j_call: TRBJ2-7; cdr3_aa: CASSLWSGGEQYF; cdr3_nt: TGTGCCAGCAGCTTATGGTCCGGGGGCGAGCAGTACTTC
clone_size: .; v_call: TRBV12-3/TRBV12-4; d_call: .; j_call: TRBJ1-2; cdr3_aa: CASRDSDTEYGYTF; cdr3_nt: TGTGCCAGCAGGGACTCGGACACAGAATATGGCTACACCTTC
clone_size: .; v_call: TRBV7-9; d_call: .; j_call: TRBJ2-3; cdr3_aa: CASKGVHDTQYF; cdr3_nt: TGTGCCAGCAAAGGGGTCCATGATACGCAGTATTTT
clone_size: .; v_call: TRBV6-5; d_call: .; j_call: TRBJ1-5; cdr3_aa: CASSYLPDSNQPQHF; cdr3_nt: TGTGCCAGCAGTTACCTCCCGGATAGCAATCAGCCCCAGCATTTT
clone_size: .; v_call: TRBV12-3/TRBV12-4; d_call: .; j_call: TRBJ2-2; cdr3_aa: CASRFTGVPGELFF; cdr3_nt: TGTGCCAGCAGATTTACTGGGGTTCCCGGGGAGCTGTTTTTT
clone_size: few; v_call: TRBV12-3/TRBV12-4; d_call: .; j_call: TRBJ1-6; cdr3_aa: CASSLGRPGRSLHF; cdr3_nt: TGTGCCAGCAGTCTAGGACGGCCCGGGAGGTCCCTCCACTTT
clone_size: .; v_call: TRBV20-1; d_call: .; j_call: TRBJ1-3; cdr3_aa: CSARGGAGNTIYF; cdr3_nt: TGCAGTGCTAGAGGGGGAGCTGGAAACACCATATATTTT
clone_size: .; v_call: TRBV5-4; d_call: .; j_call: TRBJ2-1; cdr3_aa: CASSPVKGPYNEQFF; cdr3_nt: TGTGCCAGCAGCCCGGTCAAGGGGCCTTACAATGAGCAGTTCTTC
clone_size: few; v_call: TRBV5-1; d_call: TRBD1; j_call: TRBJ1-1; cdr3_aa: CASRRDRGDTEAFF; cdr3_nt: TGCGCCAGCAGGAGGGACAGGGGAGACACTGAAGCTTTCTTT
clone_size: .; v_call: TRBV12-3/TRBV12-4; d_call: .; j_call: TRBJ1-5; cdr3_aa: CASRPTGLGNQPQHF; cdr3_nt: TGTGCCAGCAGACCTACAGGGTTGGGCAATCAGCCCCAGCATTTT
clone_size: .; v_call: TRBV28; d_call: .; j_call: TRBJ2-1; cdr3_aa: CASSMAASMEQFF; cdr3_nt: TGTGCCAGCAGTATGGCAGCCTCAATGGAGCAGTTCTTC
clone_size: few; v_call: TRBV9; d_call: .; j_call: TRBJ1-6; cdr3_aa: CASSVGAGASGSPLHF; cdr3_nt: TGTGCCAGCAGCGTAGGGGCAGGGGCTTCGGGTTCACCCCTCCACTTT
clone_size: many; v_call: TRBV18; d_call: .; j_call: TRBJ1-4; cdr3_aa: CASSPTGQGEKLFF; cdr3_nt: TGTGCCAGCTCACCGACAGGCCAAGGCGAAAAACTGTTTTTT
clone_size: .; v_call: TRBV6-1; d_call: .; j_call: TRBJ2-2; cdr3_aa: CASSSGGGELFF; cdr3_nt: TGTGCCAGCAGTAGTGGGGGCGGGGAGCTGTTTTTT
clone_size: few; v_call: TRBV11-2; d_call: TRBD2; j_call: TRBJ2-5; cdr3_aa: CASSLRTSGTQETQYF; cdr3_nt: TGTGCCAGCAGCTTAAGGACTAGCGGTACACAAGAGACCCAGTACTTC
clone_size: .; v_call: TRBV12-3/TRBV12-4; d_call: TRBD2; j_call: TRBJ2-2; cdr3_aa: CASRQGLAGPRELFF; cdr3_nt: TGTGCCAGCAGGCAGGGACTAGCGGGGCCCCGGGAGCTGTTTTTT
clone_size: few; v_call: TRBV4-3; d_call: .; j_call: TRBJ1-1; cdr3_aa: CASSQDLGRTTLNTEAFF; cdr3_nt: TGCGCCAGCAGCCAAGATTTGGGCAGGACTACCCTGAACACTGAAGCTTTCTTT
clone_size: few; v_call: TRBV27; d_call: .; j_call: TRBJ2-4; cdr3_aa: CASSLAPGGANIQYF; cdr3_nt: TGTGCCAGCAGTTTAGCCCCTGGGGGTGCGAACATTCAGTACTTC
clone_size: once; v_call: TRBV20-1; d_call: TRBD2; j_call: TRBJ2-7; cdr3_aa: CSASRLATEQYF; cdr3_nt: TGCAGTGCTAGCCGACTAGCGACCGAGCAGTACTTC
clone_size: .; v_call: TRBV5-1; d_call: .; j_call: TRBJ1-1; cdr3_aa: CASSLIGTSKGTEAFF; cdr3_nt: TGCGCCAGCAGCTTGATAGGGACATCAAAGGGCACTGAAGCTTTCTTT
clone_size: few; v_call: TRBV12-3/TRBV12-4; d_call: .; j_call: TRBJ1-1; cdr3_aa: CASSFQRNTEAFF; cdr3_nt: TGTGCCAGCAGTTTTCAGAGGAACACTGAAGCTTTCTTT
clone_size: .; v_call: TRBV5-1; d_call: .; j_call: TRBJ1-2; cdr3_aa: CASSLQGYYAYTF; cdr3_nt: TGCGCCAGCAGCCTGCAGGGATACTATGCCTACACCTTC
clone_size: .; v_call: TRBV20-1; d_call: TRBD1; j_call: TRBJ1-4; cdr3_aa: CSASRQGNEKLFF; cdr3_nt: TGCAGTGCCAGCCGACAGGGGAATGAAAAACTGTTTTTT
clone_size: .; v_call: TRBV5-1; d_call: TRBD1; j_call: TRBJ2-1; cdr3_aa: CASSLRDRDMWFF; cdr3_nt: TGCGCCAGCAGCTTAAGGGACAGGGATATGTGGTTCTTC
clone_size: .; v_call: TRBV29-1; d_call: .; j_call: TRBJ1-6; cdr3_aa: CSIRQDINSPLHF; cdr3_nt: TGCAGCATTCGACAGGACATCAATTCACCCCTCCACTTT
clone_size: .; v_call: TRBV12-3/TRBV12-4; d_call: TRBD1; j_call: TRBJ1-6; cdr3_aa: CATGQGNSPLHF; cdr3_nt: TGTGCCACCGGACAGGGAAATTCACCCCTCCACTTT